Each of the 10 T cell receptor beta chains below was sequenced from the same sample in a study of radiation and T cells in renal cell carcinoma. The time point here: baseline pretreatment blood. Specified treatment: 15 Gy SBRT to primary tumor, nephrectomy 4 weeks later. TCRdb's table, derived via immunoSEQ multiplex PCR, lists solely in-frame clones and lacks some. The top ten hold roughly 33% of the sample, which has about 49,000 clones, 83% seen once. The sample here was blood, taken from a patient whose treatment included radiotherapy and nephrectomy. Receptors were obtained from a woman between 65 and 79 years old with renal cell carcinoma.

The V gene is TRBV10-3, the J gene TRBJ2-2; 8 bases are shared with TRBD1. The CDR3 spans 15 residues. The trim removed 3 bases at V and 4 bases at J, leaving 4 bases unmatched. Germline assignment: CDR1 ENHRY and CDR2 SYGVKD. The CDR3 region has the DNA TGTGCCATCAGTGACAGGGGGCCTGGCACCGGGGAGCTGTTTTTT. It yields the protein CAISDRGPGTGELFF.

The chain couples TRBV19 to TRBJ2-5; D perhaps matches TRBD2 (6 bases). This CDR3 comprises 16 residues. Germline V gene lookup returns CDR1 LNHDA and CDR2 SQIVND (reference sequence). The germline V and J ends were trimmed by 1 base and 2 bases, with 14 bases remaining between them. CDR3 DNA sequence: TGTGCCAGTAGTATAGTCCCGGGACTCCAGCAAGAGACCCAGTACTTC. The encoded protein is CASSIVPGLQQETQYF.

The CDR3 DNA reads TGTGCCAGCAGGGGAGCGGGGGGGCGTAACGAGCAGTACTTC. This translates into CASRGAGGRNEQYF. The chain employs TRBV7-7 and TRBJ2-7; 10 bases map to TRBD2. V was clipped by 6 bases and J by 5 bases; unmatched bases: 7. Per germline, CDR1 SSHAT and CDR2 FNYEAQ (reference sequence). This CDR3 contains 14 residues.

Here the CDR3 reads CASSPDRGNQPQHF. The CDR3 DNA is TGTGCCAGCAGCCCGGACAGGGGAAATCAGCCCCAGCATTTT. The chain joins TRBV2 to TRBJ1-5; 9 bases match TRBD1. The CDR3 length is 14 residues. The V gene's germline CDR1 is SNHLY and CDR2 FYNNEI. V lost 6 bases, J lost 4 bases, and 4 bases stayed unmatched.

The J gene is TRBJ1-5, the V gene TRBV6-5; D unclear. CDR3 length: 13 amino acids. V gave up 5 bases and J gave up 5 bases, with 10 bases separating them. Per the germline V gene, CDR1 is MNHEY and CDR2 is SVGAGI. This CDR3 reads CASSVRVHQPQHF. The CDR3, as DNA: TGTGCCAGCAGTGTCCGGGTGCATCAGCCCCAGCATTTT.

J is TRBJ1-4 and V is TRBV19; D perhaps matches TRBD1 (5 bases). This CDR3 is 12 amino acids long. The V end was cut by 7 bases, the J end by 5 bases, with 8 bases between. The germline V gene encodes CDR1 LNHDA and CDR2 SQIVND (reference sequence). The CDR3 here is CASIGQNEKLFF. As DNA, the CDR3 is TGTGCCAGTATAGGACAAAATGAAAAACTGTTTTTT. The entire variable domain, with the rest obtained from reference TRBV19 and TRBJ1-4, is as follows: DGGITQSPKYLFRKEGQNVTLSCEQNLNHDAMYWYRQDPGQGLRLIYYSQIVNDFQKGDIAEGYSVSREKKESFPLTVTSAQKNPTAFYLCASIGQNEKLFFGSGTQLSVL.

This chain links TRBV13 with TRBJ1-2, with D maybe TRBD1 (5 bases). CDR1 is PRHDT, CDR2 FYEKMQ, per germline (reference sequence). This CDR3 spans 14 amino acids. Trimming shortened V by 5 bases and J by 2 bases, and 12 bases separated the two germline ends. CDR3 sequence: CASSRDSPNYGYTF. The CDR3 coding sequence is TGTGCCAGCAGCCGAGACAGCCCAAACTATGGCTACACCTTC. Full variable domain (remainder filled in from reference TRBV13 and TRBJ1-2): AAGVIQSPRHLIKEKRETATLKCYPIPRHDTVYWYQQGPGQDPQFLISFYEKMQSDKGSIPDRFSAQQFSDYHSELNMSSLELGDSALYFCASSRDSPNYGYTFGSGTRLTVV.

The sample holds a few counts of this clone. The chain is built from TRBV27 and TRBJ2-3; possible D gene TRBD1, 6 bases. V was clipped by 6 bases and J by 6 bases, with 10 bases between them. Germline CDR1 MNHEY, CDR2 SMNVEV (reference sequence). The CDR3 sequence is 12 residues long. DNA for the CDR3: TGTGCCAGCAGCAGGGGTCGGGATACGCAGTATTTT. It yields the protein CASSRGRDTQYF.

The chain employs TRBV5-1 and TRBJ1-2; D unclear. Looked up from germline, CDR1 is SGHRS and CDR2 is YFSETQ. With 0 bases removed from V and 2 bases from J, the gap between germline ends came to 8 bases. The CDR3 totals 14 residues. The CDR3 bases are TGCGCCAGCAGCTTGGAGACCCGAAACTATGGCTACACCTTC. Translated, it gives CASSLETRNYGYTF.

The count of this clone is one. The chain has TRBV11-3 and TRBJ2-1, with 7 nucleotides matching TRBD2. Germline V gene lookup returns CDR1 SGHNT and CDR2 YENEEA. The CDR3 covers 15 residues. V gave up 2 bases and J gave up 3 bases; unmatched junction bases: 4. Here the CDR3 reads CASSLYAGDYNEQFF. The CDR3 DNA follows: TGTGCCAGCAGCTTATATGCGGGAGACTACAATGAGCAGTTCTTC.